This TCR beta chain emerged from a study of OX40 agonist ivuxolimab in advanced cancers. Study conclusions and caveats: Partial responders dosed at 0.1-3.0 mg/kg displayed clonal expansion ranking among the lowest.

The length of the CDR3 is 15 residues. Germline-derived CDR1 and CDR2 are SGDLS and YYNGEE. V gave up 3 bases and J gave up 2 bases, with 12 bases separating them. Assay: immunoSEQ multiplex PCR; the TCRdb copy retains only in-frame clones and omits some. Of under 45,000 clones in the sample, 60% to 80% were seen once. With respect to this clone: Its specificity is unknown.

V gene TRBV9 combines with J gene TRBJ2-1; D call uncertain. The clonotype was recovered from an adult with an advanced solid tumor such as melanoma, head and neck, liver or kidney cancer. This material consisted of CD4+ or CD8+ T cells sorted from blood, taken in a trial of the OX40 agonist ivuxolimab. As DNA, the CDR3 is TGTGCCAGCAGCGCTACACAGCCCCCCTACAATGAGCAGTTCTTC. This codes for CASSATQPPYNEQFF.